There are many counts of the clone carrying this TCR beta chain. The target antigen is unknown. This sample is part of a study of identical twins. Overall study findings and caveats: Cord blood beta clonotypes that were abundant carried fewer insertions, and memory repertoires showed no such trend.

TCRdb re-analysed the 5' RACE reads in MiXCR, keeping a single row per CDR3 protein. The profile shows around 480,000 distinct CDR3 sequences, more than 13% of them singletons. Germline loops: CDR1 SGHDN, CDR2 FVKESK. The V gene end was trimmed by 6 bases and the J gene end by 10 bases; junction bases not matched to a gene: 6. CDR3 size: 13 residues. Everyone who donated was a healthy Caucasian. These same records also appear under a second study, on yellow fever vaccine responses in identical twins.

Sequenced: CD4+ T cells sorted from blood. The genes are TRBV14 and TRBJ2-1; 10 bases match TRBD2. The TCR comes from a woman between 18 and 29 years old in good health. Written as DNA, the CDR3 is TGTGCCAGCAGTAAGGGACTAGCGTTCGAGCAGTTCTTC. Translated, it gives CASSKGLAFEQFF.